Listed here are 31 T cell receptor beta chains from one sample, sequenced in a study of blood T cell repertoires in COVID-19. Clones were read by immunoSEQ multiplex PCR, and TCRdb kept only the in-frame ones, dropping some. Of hundreds of thousands of clones in the sample, roughly nine tenths were seen once. The sequenced sample was PBMCs or T cells enriched from blood (not recorded which). These receptor sequences come from a woman between 18 and 29 years old who had recovered from COVID-19.

This clone was detected only a few times. The genes are TRBV19 and TRBJ1-2, with 7 bases lining up with TRBD1. The CDR3 is 14 residues long. V dropped 5 bases and J dropped 4; count of bases not matched to a gene: 7. Germline V gene sequence: CDR1 LNHDA, CDR2 SQIVND (reference sequence). DNA for the CDR3: TGTGCCAGTAGTCCGGGACAGTACATCTATGGCTACACCTTC. This codes for CASSPGQYIYGYTF.

V and J are TRBV3-1 (or the pseudogene TRBV3-2) and TRBJ2-5; 9 bases fit TRBD2. The CDR3 runs to 15 residues. The trim removed 2 bases at V and 2 bases at J, leaving 3 bases unmatched. Germline CDR1 and CDR2: LGHDT and YNNKEL (reference sequence). CDR3 amino acids: CASSQLAGLQETQYF. CDR3 in DNA: TGTGCCAGCAGCCAACTAGCGGGGTTACAAGAGACCCAGTACTTC.

The chain recombines TRBV18 with TRBJ1-4; tentatively, D is TRBD1 (6 bases). The CDR3 runs 14 residues. The germline V gene has CDR1 KGHSH and CDR2 LQKENI. The germline V and J ends were trimmed by 4 bases and 6 bases, with 12 bases remaining between them. CDR3 amino acids: CASSREQGYEKLFF. CDR3 DNA: TGTGCCAGCTCACGAGAACAGGGATATGAAAAACTGTTTTTT.

V gene TRBV6-5 combines with J gene TRBJ1-3; possibly TRBD1 for D (5 bases). Germline-derived CDR1 and CDR2 are MNHEY and SVGAGI. The CDR3 contains 15 residues. Trimming left V 6 bases short and J 1 base short, with 13 bases between. The CDR3 here is CASSLQGFSGNTIYF. Here the CDR3 DNA reads TGTGCCAGCAGCCTTCAGGGTTTTTCTGGAAACACCATATATTTT.

The chain couples TRBV23-1 to TRBJ2-3; TRBD1 aligns across 8 bases. TRBV23-1 is an ORF, with its function uncertain. V trimming: 0 bases; J trimming: 2 bases; junction bases outside the gene matches: 4. The CDR3 has 16 residues. CDR3 amino acids: CASSQSRGQATDTQYF. Here the CDR3 DNA reads TGCGCCAGCAGTCAATCGAGGGGACAGGCCACAGATACGCAGTATTTT.

This clone came up a few times. The rearrangement links TRBV3-1 (or the pseudogene TRBV3-2) to TRBJ1-1; 10 positions agree with TRBD1. The germline gives CDR1 LGHDT, CDR2 YNNKEL (reference sequence). The trim removed 5 bases at V and 5 bases at J, leaving 8 bases unmatched. The CDR3 runs to 15 residues. Written as DNA, the CDR3 is TGTGCCAGCAGCAATCCGGGACAGGGGTTAACTGAAGCTTTCTTT. It yields the protein CASSNPGQGLTEAFF.

For this clone: Sequence at one end of the junction differs from germline and may be a read error. The J gene is TRBJ2-1, the V gene TRBV10-3; tentatively, D is TRBD2 (7 bases). CDR3 length: 13 residues. Germline V CDR1 and CDR2: ENHRY, SYGVKD. The CDR3 here is CAISEGGAYEQFF. CDR3 in DNA: TGTGCCATAAGTGAAGGGGGGGCCTATGAGCAGTTCTTC.

The chain carries TRBV5-8 and TRBJ1-6, with TRBD1 identical over 9 bases. Germline V gene data show CDR1 as SGHTS and CDR2 as YDEGEE. This CDR3 spans 15 amino acids. After removal of 1 base from V and 8 bases from J, the junction contained 4 bases not matched to a gene. The CDR3 spells CASSLTGGADSPLHF. CDR3 in DNA: TGTGCCAGCAGCTTGACAGGGGGCGCGGATTCACCCCTCCACTTT.

The V gene is TRBV28, the J gene TRBJ1-1; the D gene is possibly TRBD1 (5 bases). V was shortened by 6 bases and J by 3 bases, with 11 bases between the two germline ends. The CDR3 consists of 13 residues. Germline CDR1 MDHEN, CDR2 SYDVKM. CDR3 in DNA: TGTGCCAGCAGCCGCGGGGGGTACACTGAAGCTTTCTTT. Its translation: CASSRGGYTEAFF.

The sample holds one count of this clone. This rearrangement joins TRBV4-1 to TRBJ1-5; a possible D gene is TRBD1 (6 bases). V lost 1 base and J 5 bases, leaving 15 bases between the germline ends. The germline gives CDR1 MGHRA, CDR2 YSYEKL. CDR3 length: 16 amino acids. The chain's CDR3 is CASSQGLGGAYQPQHF. The CDR3 nucleotides read TGCGCCAGCAGCCAAGGGTTGGGGGGGGCTTATCAGCCCCAGCATTTT.

J is TRBJ1-4 and V is TRBV3-1 (or the pseudogene TRBV3-2); 8 bases align to TRBD1. CDR1 LGHDT and CDR2 YNNKEL come from the germline V gene (reference sequence). The CDR3 runs to 15 residues. V lost 1 base and J lost 7; bases outside the gene matches: 5. This CDR3 reads CASSQADRAGEKLFF. As DNA, the CDR3 is TGTGCCAGCAGCCAAGCGGACAGGGCAGGTGAAAAACTGTTTTTT.

For the CDR3, the DNA is TGTGCCAGCAGGAGGGCTAGCGGGAACTACGAGCAGTACTTC. Residues: CASRRASGNYEQYF. V gene TRBV2 combines with J gene TRBJ2-7, with 9 bases matching TRBD2. The CDR3 length is 14 residues. Germline values: CDR1 SNHLY, CDR2 FYNNEI. Trimming at V came to 6 bases and at J to 3 bases, leaving 6 bases not matched to a gene.

V usage is TRBV6-5 and J usage is TRBJ2-2, with 8 nucleotides matching TRBD1. Unmatched junction bases numbered 10, after V lost 6 bases and J lost 7 bases. CDR3 length equals 15 residues. CDR1 MNHEY and CDR2 SVGAGI come from the germline V gene. In nucleotides, the CDR3 is TGTGCCAGCAGCCACCGCAGGGGGCGGGTCGGGGAGCTGTTTTTT. This encodes CASSHRRGRVGELFF.

This clone has only a few counts. This chain joins TRBV23-1 and TRBJ2-2; TRBD1 matches at 9 bases. TRBV23-1 is filed as an ORF, its function uncertain. CDR3 length: 17 residues. The junction had 7 bases not matched to a gene; V was cut back by 4 bases and J by 1 base. As DNA, the CDR3 is TGCGCCAGCAGTCTCGCGAGGGACAGGGAGAACACCGGGGAGCTGTTTTTT. It yields the protein CASSLARDRENTGELFF.

This chain links TRBV5-8 with TRBJ2-5, with 11 nucleotides matching TRBD1. Per germline, CDR1 SGHTS and CDR2 YDEGEE. V shed 4 bases and J 4 bases; nucleotides not matched to a gene: 6. This CDR3 comprises 15 residues. The CDR3 reads CASSHGQGALETQYF. The DNA for the CDR3 is TGTGCCAGCAGCCATGGACAGGGGGCCTTAGAGACCCAGTACTTC.

CDR3: CASRGRSSNSPLHF. The DNA of the CDR3 is TGTGCCAGCAGGGGCAGGTCGAGTAATTCACCCCTCCACTTT. This chain connects TRBV27 to TRBJ1-6, with D unclear. Germline CDR1 reads MNHEY; CDR2 reads SMNVEV (reference sequence). V lost 6 bases and J 6 bases, leaving 12 bases between the germline ends. The CDR3 is made up of 14 amino acids.

The chain uses TRBV2 and TRBJ2-7; D possibly corresponds to TRBD1 (5 bases). V was pared by 6 bases and J by 0 bases, with 15 bases between. In germline, CDR1 is SNHLY, CDR2 FYNNEI. This CDR3 spans 15 amino acids. The CDR3: CASRPDRSSSYEQYF. CDR3 DNA sequence: TGTGCCAGCAGACCAGACAGATCAAGCTCCTACGAGCAGTACTTC. Filled out from reference TRBV2 and TRBJ2-7, the complete variable domain reads EPEVTQTPSHQVTQMGQEVILRCVPISNHLYFYWYRQILGQKVEFLVSFYNNEISEKSEIFDDQFSVERPDGSNFTLKIRSTKLEDSAMYFCASRPDRSSSYEQYFGPGTRLTVT.

The J gene is TRBJ2-7, the V gene TRBV30; 8 positions match TRBD2. The CDR3 runs to 13 residues. The V and J ends lost 3 bases and 6 bases, in that order; junction bases with no gene match: 7. Germline assignment: CDR1 GTSNPN and CDR2 SVGIG (reference sequence). CDR3 sequence reads: CAWRGGREGEQYF. CDR3 DNA sequence: TGTGCCTGGAGGGGGGGCCGGGAGGGCGAGCAGTACTTC.

The chain carries TRBV9 and TRBJ2-2; TRBD2 matches at 13 bases. V gave up 4 bases and J gave up 5 bases; unmatched junction bases: 20. Germline CDR1 and CDR2: SGDLS and YYNGEE. The CDR3 is 21 amino acids. CDR3 DNA: TGTGCCAGCAGCACGAACCCCGGGACTAGCGGGGAAATGGGGTCTACCGGGGAGCTGTTTTTT. This sequence encodes CASSTNPGTSGEMGSTGELFF.

This rearrangement joins TRBV6-1 to TRBJ1-3; 7 bases fit TRBD1. Germline CDR1 MNHNS, CDR2 SASEGT. J was trimmed by 0 bases and V by 2 bases; bases with no gene match: 7. The CDR3 is made up of 17 amino acids. This CDR3 reads CASSEPRTGVSGNTIYF. DNA of the CDR3: TGTGCCAGCAGTGAACCGAGGACAGGAGTCTCTGGAAACACCATATATTTT.

V and J are TRBV28 and TRBJ1-5, with D maybe TRBD1 (6 bases). CDR1 and CDR2 from the germline V gene are MDHEN and SYDVKM. The germline V and J ends were trimmed by 4 bases and 5 bases, with 12 bases remaining between them. The CDR3 runs 14 residues. CDR3 loop: CASSSQGPHQPQHF. The DNA of the CDR3 is TGTGCCAGCAGTTCTCAGGGGCCCCATCAGCCCCAGCATTTT.

This clone was observed once. The CDR3 coding sequence is TGCGCCAGCAGCCAAGGGGGGAGGGGCAATCAGCCCCAGCATTTT. It specifies CASSQGGRGNQPQHF. The chain links TRBV4-1 to TRBJ1-5; D may be TRBD1 (5 bases). The germline V gene has CDR1 MGHRA and CDR2 YSYEKL. The V and J ends lost 1 base and 2 bases respectively, with 9 bases between them. The CDR3 has 15 amino acids.

The chain uses TRBV2 and TRBJ1-2; D ambiguous. Trimming shortened V by 6 bases and J by 5 bases, and 19 bases separated the two germline ends. The CDR3 length is 15 residues. The germline gives CDR1 SNHLY, CDR2 FYNNEI. The CDR3, as DNA: TGTGCCAGCAGCCAAAACAGCAAAGCCATTTATGGCTACACCTTC. Protein sequence: CASSQNSKAIYGYTF.

Worth noting for this clone: Additional DNA sequences in this sample encode the identical CDR3. The rearrangement uses TRBV12-3 or TRBV12-4 and TRBJ1-5; D possibly corresponds to TRBD1 (6 bases). The V end lost 5 bases, the J end lost 5 bases, and 10 bases lay between the germline ends. This CDR3 contains 13 residues. The CDR3: CASSLGGDQPQHF. The CDR3 region has the DNA TGTGCCAGCAGTCTAGGGGGGGATCAGCCCCAGCATTTT.

This clone was found a few times. The rearrangement joins TRBV29-1 to TRBJ2-3, with TRBD2 matching 10 bases. Germline loops: CDR1 SQVTM, CDR2 ANQGSEA. After removal of 1 base from V and 6 bases from J, the junction contained 13 bases not matched to a gene. CDR3 length equals 17 residues. The CDR3 is CSVEGGVQRGGRDTQYF. For the CDR3, the DNA is TGCAGCGTTGAAGGAGGAGTCCAGCGGGGGGGCCGGGATACGCAGTATTTT.

The chain carries TRBV5-4 and TRBJ1-1; unclear D gene. V dropped 4 bases and J dropped 11 bases, with 15 bases sitting between them. The CDR3 contains 12 residues. Germline values: CDR1 SGHNT, CDR2 YYREEE (reference sequence). DNA for the CDR3: TGTGCCAGCAGCCCTGACCGCCTCGGGGCTTTCTTT. This gives the protein CASSPDRLGAFF. The full variable domain, its missing parts supplied by reference TRBV5-4 and TRBJ1-1, is ETGVTQSPTHLIKTRGQQVTLRCSSQSGHNTVSWYQQALGQGPQFIFQYYREEENGRGNFPPRFSGLQFPNYSSELNVNALELDDSALYLCASSPDRLGAFFGQGTRLTVV.

This clone turned up a few times. The gene calls are TRBV11-1 and TRBJ2-2; 8 bases map to TRBD1. CDR1 and CDR2 (germline): SGHAT, FQDESV (reference sequence). J lost 6 bases, V lost 5 bases, and 11 bases had no gene match. This CDR3 contains 16 residues. The CDR3 bases are TGTGCCAGCAGCCCGCGGACAGGGAATACGCCCGGGGAGCTGTTTTTT. Translated, it gives CASSPRTGNTPGELFF.

The chain links TRBV18 to TRBJ2-1; D unclear. V was cut by 3 bases and J by 6 bases, with 9 bases left in between. The CDR3 is 13 residues long. Per the germline V gene, CDR1 is KGHSH and CDR2 is LQKENI. CDR3 nucleotides: TGTGCCAGCTCACCCCCTGTGAGCAATGAGCAGTTCTTC. It encodes CASSPPVSNEQFF.

V is TRBV30 and J is TRBJ1-1; D remains ambiguous. V lost 0 bases and J lost 10, with 15 bases in between. The CDR3 is made up of 13 amino acids. Germline lookup yields CDR1 GTSNPN and CDR2 SVGIG (reference sequence). CDR3 sequence (DNA): TGTGCCTGGAGTGTGGAAGGGTTGGAGGGAGCTTTCTTT. Encoded protein: CAWSVEGLEGAFF.

About this clone itself: The same CDR3 also results from other DNA sequences found in this sample. V is TRBV15 and J is TRBJ1-1; D might be TRBD1 (5 bases). The CDR3 contains 14 residues. Germline V gene data show CDR1 as LNHNV and CDR2 as YYDKDF (reference sequence). The ends were cut back, 0 bases at V and 4 bases at J, with 9 bases in the middle. The CDR3 sequence is CATSRDPGGTEAFF. The CDR3 DNA is TGTGCCACCAGCAGAGATCCGGGGGGCACTGAAGCTTTCTTT.

The rearrangement joins TRBV29-1 to TRBJ2-3; 10 bases match TRBD2. The germline V gene encodes CDR1 SQVTM and CDR2 ANQGSEA. V shed 5 bases, J shed 3 bases, and the junction held 8 bases outside the gene matches. The CDR3 is 15 residues long. The CDR3 spells CSVKSGGAGTDTQYF. Written as DNA, the CDR3 is TGCAGCGTTAAGAGCGGGGGGGCCGGTACAGATACGCAGTATTTT.